What follows describes a single TCR beta chain. Antigen specificity is unknown. These data are taken from a study of T-cell reconstitution after alpha-beta-depleted transplantation in children. Broader study findings: Diversity and T-cell counts at one year after transplant derived mostly from new T cells. Approximately two months post-transplant, alpha-beta T cells reportedly originated from several hundred expanded graft clones.

Germline lookup yields CDR1 MDHEN and CDR2 SYDVKM. Trimming took off 8 bases at V and 2 bases at J, with 7 bases between the two ends. This CDR3 is 12 amino acids long. As it was prepared, the TCRbeta library received unique molecular identifiers. TCRdb reanalysed the PCR reads using MiXCR and keeps one entry per CDR3 protein. The sample has more than 400,000 distinct CDR3 sequences, around 46% seen once; the top ten hold approximately 30%. The gene calls are TRBV28 and TRBJ2-4, with D perhaps matching TRBD2 (5 bases). The sequencing here drew on PBMCs, taken before TCRalphabeta/CD19-depleted stem cell transplant. This sequence originates from a girl aged 2-10 years with aplastic anemia, due to receive a stem cell transplant. For the CDR3, the DNA is TGTGCCAGCGGGGAGACCAAAAACATTCAGTACTTC. It encodes CASGETKNIQYF.